The rows below give T cell receptor beta chains drawn from one sample of a study of human T cells and chemical hapten exposure. TCRdb reprocessed the 5' RACE reads with MiXCR, giving one entry per CDR3 protein. The sample carries around 80,000 distinct CDR3 sequences, less than 20% recorded once. The receptors come from a female donor in good health. Both conserved end residues are part of each CDR3. D genes are given only for firm matches. Not all rows give a size; the values are once, few, many and, for expanded clones, a class.

D	size	V	J	DNA	CDR3
.	.	TRBV11-1	TRBJ1-1	TGTGCCAGCAGCTTCGGACGGGGTGGCACTGAAGCTTTCTTT	CASSFGRGGTEAFF
.	few	TRBV6-5	TRBJ1-6	TGTGCCAGCAGTTACTCGAACCGCGGCTCCTATAATTCACCCCTCCACTTT	CASSYSNRGSYNSPLHF
TRBD2	.	TRBV12-3/TRBV12-4	TRBJ2-1	TGTGCCAGCAGGGAGCGGGGGGGACAATACAATGAGCAGTTCTTC	CASRERGGQYNEQFF
.	.	TRBV6-7	TRBJ1-1	TGTGCCAGCAGTTACTCGCGGGAGAACACTGAAGCTTTCTTT	CASSYSRENTEAFF
.	.	TRBV7-9	TRBJ2-3	TGTGCCAGCAGCTTTGGGGGCCCAGGGGCAGATACGCAGTATTTT	CASSFGGPGADTQYF
TRBD2	few	TRBV7-2	TRBJ2-7	TGTGCCAGCAGCTCCAGCGGGAGGGCCACCTACGAGCAGTACTTC	CASSSSGRATYEQYF
.	few	TRBV20-1	TRBJ1-5	TGCAGTGCTAGAGACTGGGGGGGTGGAGATCAGCCCCAGCATTTT	CSARDWGGGDQPQHF
.	few	TRBV12-3/TRBV12-4	TRBJ1-2	TGTGCCAGCAGTTTTATGGGGGTAGGGAGCTACACCTTC	CASSFMGVGSYTF
.	.	TRBV7-2	TRBJ1-6	TGTGCCAGCAGCCCACGGGACGGTCGTCTTGGCTCACCCCTCCACTTT	CASSPRDGRLGSPLHF
TRBD1	.	TRBV7-2	TRBJ1-3	TGTGCCAGCAGCTTTGCAGGGGGCTCTGGAAACACCATATATTTT	CASSFAGGSGNTIYF
.	.	TRBV23-1	TRBJ2-7	TGCGCCAGCAGTCAACCCGGTGAGGGTAGCGGCTACGAGCAGTACTTC	CASSQPGEGSGYEQYF
.	.	TRBV28	TRBJ1-6	TGTGCCAGCAGTCTACGACAGTTATATAATTCACCCCTCCACTTT	CASSLRQLYNSPLHF
TRBD2	.	TRBV15	TRBJ2-1	TGTGCCACCAGCAGTTTACCGAGCGGGAATGGTTTAAATGAGCAGTTCTTC	CATSSLPSGNGLNEQFF
.	.	TRBV5-4	TRBJ1-1	TGTGCCAGCAGCTTGTCACCGGGAGACGGCACTGAAGCTTTCTTT	CASSLSPGDGTEAFF
TRBD1	few	TRBV7-2	TRBJ1-2	TGTGCCAGCAGCTATTACCTAAACAGGGGGCATGGCTACACCTTC	CASSYYLNRGHGYTF
.	few	TRBV12-3/TRBV12-4	TRBJ2-1	TGTGCCAGCACCTCCCCTCCGGGTGAGCAGTTCTTC	CASTSPPGEQFF
.	.	TRBV5-1	TRBJ2-2	TGCGCCAGCAGCTTGGGAGCGAACACCGGGGAGCTGTTTTTT	CASSLGANTGELFF
.	many	TRBV4-3	TRBJ1-1	TGCGCCAGCAGCCAAGTGATCGATTTGAACACTGAAGCTTTCTTT	CASSQVIDLNTEAFF
.	.	TRBV28	TRBJ2-6	TGTGCCAGCAGTTTAATAGTCTCGCTAAGTGGGGCCAACGTCCTGACTTTC	CASSLIVSLSGANVLTF
TRBD2	.	TRBV10-3	TRBJ2-3	TGTGCCATCAGTGAGTCCCGGCTAGCGGCAGATACGCAGTATTTT	CAISESRLAADTQYF
.	few	TRBV29-1	TRBJ2-3	TGCACCGCGCAGGGGGGGGTCGCAGATACGCAGTATTTT	CTAQGGVADTQYF
.	few	TRBV11-1	TRBJ1-6	TGTGCCAGCAGCCAAGATTCACCCCTCCACTTT	CASSQDSPLHF
TRBD2	few	TRBV28	TRBJ2-3	TGTGCCAGCAGCTCAGCCGCGGGAGGGGGCACAGATACGCAGTATTTT	CASSSAAGGGTDTQYF
.	few	TRBV6-5	TRBJ1-1	TGTGCCAGCCTTGGAGCTTTCTTT	CASLGAFF